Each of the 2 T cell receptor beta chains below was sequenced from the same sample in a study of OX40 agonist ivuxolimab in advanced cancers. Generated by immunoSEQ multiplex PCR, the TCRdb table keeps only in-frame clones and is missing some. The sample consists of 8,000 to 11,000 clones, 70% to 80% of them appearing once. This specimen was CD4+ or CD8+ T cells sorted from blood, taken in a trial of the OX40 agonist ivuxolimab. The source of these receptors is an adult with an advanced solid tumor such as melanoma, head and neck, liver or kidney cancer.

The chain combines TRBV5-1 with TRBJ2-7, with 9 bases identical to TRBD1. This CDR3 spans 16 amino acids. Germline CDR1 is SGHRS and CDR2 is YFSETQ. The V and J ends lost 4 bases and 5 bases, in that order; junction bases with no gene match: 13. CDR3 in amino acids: CASSRSRDRVRHEQYF. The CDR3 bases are TGCGCCAGCAGCAGGTCCCGGGACAGGGTAAGACACGAGCAGTACTTC.

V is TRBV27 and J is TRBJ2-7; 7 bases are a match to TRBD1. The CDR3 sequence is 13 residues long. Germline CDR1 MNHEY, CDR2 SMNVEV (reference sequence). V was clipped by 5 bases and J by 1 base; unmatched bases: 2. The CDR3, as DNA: TGTGCCAGCAGTCCGGGACAGTCCTACGAGCAGTACTTC. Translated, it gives CASSPGQSYEQYF.